This T cell receptor beta chain was recorded in a study of blood T cell repertoires in COVID-19. The wider study: The United States, Italy and Spain were the sources of the acute and convalescent COVID-19 samples. Sample material is recorded as cDNA or gDNA derived from T cells, B-cell-depleted T cells, or PBMCs.

The V end lost 7 bases, the J end lost 1 base, and 16 bases lay between the germline ends. There are 15 residues in the CDR3. Looked up from germline, CDR1 is MNHEY and CDR2 is SVGAGI. Original methodology: Nucleated cell number was recorded as an estimate derived from reference gene primer amplification. Libraries were prepared by immunoSEQ multiplex PCR; TCRdb keeps only in-frame clonotypes and omits some of them. That table gives V, J and clone size, and the DNA gave D and trimming. This sample has 25,000 to 30,000 clones, with approximately 84% found just once. Sequenced material: peripheral blood. This chain links TRBV6-5 with TRBJ1-1; D is possibly TRBD1 (6 bases). This receptor was identified in a woman older than 75 with acute or convalescent COVID-19. The CDR3, as DNA: TGTGCCAGCAAGATCGAGGGGGTTGGGAACACTGAAGCTTTCTTT. Translated, it gives CASKIEGVGNTEAFF.